This entry lists 4 T cell receptor beta chains sequenced from one sample in a study of CD8 T cells in Susac syndrome. About 0.45 to 1 ug RNA was reverse transcribed with random hexamers. Each CDR3 protein is one row after TCRdb ran MiXCR on the immunoSEQ multiplex PCR reads. The sample carries around 300,000 distinct CDR3 sequences, about 92% recorded once. Source material: CD4+ T cells from PBMCs. The receptor set was obtained from a human donor with multiple sclerosis.

V usage is TRBV7-9 and J usage is TRBJ1-3; D unclear. In germline, CDR1 is SEHNR, CDR2 FQNEAQ (reference sequence). The CDR3 consists of 17 residues. V gave up 1 base and J gave up 0 bases, with 13 bases separating them. In nucleotides, the CDR3 is TGTGCCAGCAGCTTAGGGGGAAGACACCGCTCTGGAAACACCATATATTTT. It translates to CASSLGGRHRSGNTIYF.

The V call is TRBV9, the J call TRBJ2-3; D gene unclear. This CDR3 is built from 14 residues. V was shortened by 0 bases and J by 2 bases, with 7 bases between the two germline ends. Germline CDR1 is SGDLS and CDR2 is YYNGEE. The CDR3 coding sequence is TGTGCCAGCAGCGTAGATCCGACCACAGATACGCAGTATTTT. Encoded protein: CASSVDPTTDTQYF. Drawing the rest from reference TRBV9 and TRBJ2-3, the complete variable domain is DSGVTQTPKHLITATGQRVTLRCSPRSGDLSVYWYQQSLDQGLQFLIQYYNGEERAKGNILERFSAQQFPDLHSELNLSSLELGDSALYFCASSVDPTTDTQYFGPGTRLTVL.

The V call is TRBV29-1, the J call TRBJ2-3; D is unclear. CDR3 length: 13 residues. Germline CDR1 reads SQVTM; CDR2 reads ANQGSEA. The CDR3 is CRVSATSTDTQYF. CDR3 DNA sequence: TGCAGAGTCTCAGCCACTAGCACAGATACGCAGTATTTT.

This chain connects TRBV4-2 to TRBJ2-7; 7 nucleotides line up with TRBD2. The CDR3 sequence is 18 residues long. Unmatched junction bases numbered 12, after V lost 1 base and J lost 0 bases. Per the germline V gene, CDR1 is LGHNA and CDR2 is YNFKEQ. The CDR3 sequence: CASSQAHRTASGSYEQYF. CDR3 bases: TGTGCCAGCAGCCAAGCACACCGAACGGCTAGCGGCTCCTACGAGCAGTACTTC.